This is a list of T cell receptor beta chains from one sample in a study of blood T cell repertoires in COVID-19. The repertoire was sequenced with immunoSEQ multiplex PCR; TCRdb's copy has only in-frame clones and lacks some. The table lists about 190,000 clones, about 88% of them singletons. Sequencing used peripheral blood. The receptors derive from a man between 65 and 85 years old with active or convalescent COVID-19. The CDR3 runs from the conserved cysteine through the conserved F or W. Each record gives: CDR3 protein, CDR3 DNA, clone size, D gene, J gene, V gene, CDR3 length. The D gene is left open where the match is weak. Clone size appears in some rows only: once, few, many, or a class for an expanded clone.

CASSGQFEQYF | TGTGCCAGCAGTGGACAGTTCGAGCAGTACTTC | NA | NA | TRBJ2-7 | TRBV28 | 11
CASSYTRQGGLEKLFF | TGTGCCAGCAGTTACACTCGACAGGGGGGTTTGGAAAAACTGTTTTTT | once | TRBD1 | TRBJ1-4 | TRBV6-6 | 16
CAFTASRTSGVGTGELFF | TGTGCCTTTACAGCTAGCAGGACTAGCGGGGTGGGCACCGGGGAGCTGTTTTTT | NA | TRBD2 | TRBJ2-2 | TRBV30 | 18
CASSLRGSEYNEQFF | TGTGCCAGCAGCTTGCGCGGGAGTGAGTACAATGAGCAGTTCTTC | NA | TRBD2 | TRBJ2-1 | TRBV5-5 | 15
CASSSDGGYEQYF | TGTGCCAGCAGCTCAGACGGAGGCTACGAGCAGTACTTC | NA | NA | TRBJ2-7 | TRBV11-3 | 13
CASSLRAGGLNEQFF | TGCGCCAGCAGCTTAAGAGCGGGGGGGCTCAATGAGCAGTTCTTC | NA | TRBD2 | TRBJ2-1 | TRBV5-1 | 15
CASSPFSSYEQYF | TGTGCCAGCAGTCCTTTTAGCTCCTACGAGCAGTACTTC | NA | NA | TRBJ2-7 | TRBV27 | 13
CATTVARSGNTIYF | TGTGCCACAACAGTGGCCCGCTCTGGAAACACCATATATTTT | NA | NA | TRBJ1-3 | TRBV18 | 14
CASQGTSQETQYF | TGTGCCAGCCAAGGGACTTCTCAAGAGACCCAGTACTTC | few | NA | TRBJ2-5 | TRBV18 | 13
CASSQGIRQGETSLTDTQYF | TGTGCCAGCAGCCAAGGCATCAGACAGGGGGAGACTAGCCTCACAGATACGCAGTATTTT | NA | TRBD1 | TRBJ2-3 | TRBV3-1/TRBV3-2 | 20
CASSFRGGQGSPLHF | TGTGCCAGCAGTTTCCGGGGGGGGCAAGGTTCACCCCTCCACTTT | NA | NA | TRBJ1-6 | TRBV28 | 15
CASRGGGGENTEAFF | TGTGCCAGCAGGGGGGGTGGCGGTGAGAACACTGAAGCTTTCTTT | NA | NA | TRBJ1-1 | TRBV28 | 15
CASRRTGNSNQPQHF | TGTGCCAGCAGGCGGACAGGAAATAGCAATCAGCCCCAGCATTTT | NA | NA | TRBJ1-5 | TRBV21-1 | 15
CASSRGQGTSLNTQYF | TGTGCCAGCAGCCGCGGACAGGGAACATCATTAAATACGCAGTATTTT | once | TRBD1 | TRBJ2-3 | TRBV3-1/TRBV3-2 | 16
CASSPGTSGTYEQYF | TGTGCCAGCAGCCCAGGGACTAGCGGGACCTACGAGCAGTACTTC | NA | TRBD2 | TRBJ2-7 | TRBV3-1/TRBV3-2 | 15
CASSQDVLSGGGSSPLHF | TGCGCCAGCAGCCAAGATGTACTGTCAGGGGGAGGAAGTTCACCCCTCCACTTT | once | TRBD1 | TRBJ1-6 | TRBV4-3 | 18
CASSLQGSGTPDTQYF | TGTGCCAGCAGCTTACAAGGTAGCGGGACCCCAGATACGCAGTATTTT | NA | TRBD2 | TRBJ2-3 | TRBV7-6 | 16
CASSEGDRGAFF | TGTGCCAGCAGTGAAGGGGACAGGGGAGCTTTCTTT | NA | TRBD1 | TRBJ1-1 | TRBV25-1 | 12
CASSLGQAGGLTGELFF | TGTGCCAGCAGCTTGGGTCAAGCGGGGGGGCTCACCGGGGAGCTGTTTTTT | once | TRBD2 | TRBJ2-2 | TRBV5-4 | 17
CASSLAQLALKTQYF | TGTGCCAGCAGCTTAGCGCAGTTGGCCCTCAAAACCCAGTACTTC | NA | NA | TRBJ2-5 | TRBV7-2 | 15
CASSQDGGPTSGRGGENEQFF | TGCGCCAGCAGCCAAGATGGGGGCCCGACTAGCGGGAGGGGAGGTGAGAATGAGCAGTTCTTC | NA | TRBD2 | TRBJ2-1 | TRBV4-1 | 21
CASSSGQALGYNEQFF | TGTGCCAGCAGCTCGGGACAGGCCTTAGGGTACAATGAGCAGTTCTTC | once | TRBD1 | TRBJ2-1 | TRBV6-2/TRBV6-3 | 16
CAWSLTGGNEQFF | TGTGCCTGGAGCCTGACAGGGGGCAATGAGCAGTTCTTC | once | TRBD1 | TRBJ2-1 | TRBV30 | 13
CSASAGTGGRQPQHF | TGCAGTGCTAGTGCCGGGACAGGGGGGCGTCAGCCCCAGCATTTT | once | TRBD1 | TRBJ1-5 | TRBV20-1 | 15
CASSVVGNADTQYF | TGTGCCAGCAGCGTAGTCGGGAATGCAGATACGCAGTATTTT | NA | NA | TRBJ2-3 | TRBV9 | 14
CASSVTGAVGTDTQYF | TGTGCCAGCAGCGTGACAGGGGCCGTAGGCACAGATACGCAGTATTTT | NA | TRBD1 | TRBJ2-3 | TRBV9 | 16
CASSEGLAGDGKQFF | TGTGCCAGCAGTGAGGGACTAGCGGGAGATGGTAAGCAGTTCTTC | NA | TRBD2 | TRBJ2-1 | TRBV2 | 15
CASSLSLGTPGAF | TGTGCCAGCAGTTTATCACTGGGTACCCCAGGGGCCTTC | NA | NA | TRBJ2-7 | TRBV27 | 13
CASSLEGMGNIQYF | TGCGCCAGCAGCCTGGAGGGCATGGGAAACATTCAGTACTTC | NA | NA | TRBJ2-4 | TRBV4-3 | 14
CASSLISHLQEDTIYF | TGTGCCAGCAGCCTGATCAGTCACTTACAGGAAGACACCATATATTTT | NA | NA | TRBJ1-3 | TRBV5-6 | 16
CASSQVWEGEQFF | TGTGCCAGCAGCCAAGTTTGGGAGGGTGAGCAGTTCTTC | NA | TRBD2 | TRBJ2-1 | TRBV14 | 13
CASSELRSEQYF | TGTGCCAGCAGTGAACTCCGGTCCGAGCAGTACTTC | NA | NA | TRBJ2-7 | TRBV6-1 | 12
CASSRQVSNQPQHF | TGTGCCAGCAGCCGACAGGTTAGCAATCAGCCCCAGCATTTT | NA | NA | TRBJ1-5 | TRBV6-5 | 14
CASSIVGLAGGNEQFF | TGTGCCAGCAGTATAGTCGGACTAGCGGGAGGCAATGAGCAGTTCTTC | NA | TRBD2 | TRBJ2-1 | TRBV27 | 16
CASRGGGLKYF | TGTGCCAGCAGGGGAGGGGGGCTAAAGTACTTC | few | NA | TRBJ2-4 | TRBV2 | 11
CASSHRTANTEAFF | TGTGCCAGCAGCCACCGGACAGCTAACACTGAAGCTTTCTTT | NA | NA | TRBJ1-1 | TRBV14 | 14
CASSLEPPTGTGELFF | TGTGCCAGCAGCTTAGAACCCCCCACGGGGACCGGGGAGCTGTTTTTT | few | NA | TRBJ2-2 | TRBV11-2 | 16
CASSRETGWNTGELFF | TGCGCCAGCAGCCGAGAAACAGGGTGGAACACCGGGGAGCTGTTTTTT | NA | NA | TRBJ2-2 | TRBV4-3 | 16
CASSESVSYNSPLHF | TGTGCCAGCAGTGAGTCAGTTTCCTATAATTCACCCCTCCACTTT | NA | NA | TRBJ1-6 | TRBV6-1 | 15
CSASLPGRGTKNIQYF | TGCAGTGCTAGTCTCCCCGGTAGAGGAACCAAAAACATTCAGTACTTC | NA | NA | TRBJ2-4 | TRBV20-1 | 16
CASSLNGGAVNIQYF | TGTGCCAGCAGCTTGAACGGGGGGGCTGTTAACATTCAGTACTTC | NA | TRBD2 | TRBJ2-4 | TRBV5-4 | 15
CASSLDRGSGIGNEQFF | TGTGCCAGCAGCTTAGATAGGGGTAGCGGGATCGGCAATGAGCAGTTCTTC | NA | TRBD2 | TRBJ2-1 | TRBV11-2 | 17
CASSVDGTYSYEQYF | TGTGCCAGCAGCGTCGACGGGACTTACTCCTACGAGCAGTACTTC | NA | NA | TRBJ2-7 | TRBV9 | 15
CASRQRPGSLEKLFF | TGTGCCAGCAGACAACGTCCGGGGTCGCTCGAAAAACTGTTTTTT | NA | NA | TRBJ1-4 | TRBV11-2 | 15
CSAWTSGTYEQYF | TGCAGCGCTTGGACTAGCGGAACCTACGAGCAGTACTTC | few | TRBD2 | TRBJ2-7 | TRBV29-1 | 13
CASSFSGEGPDTQYF | TGTGCCAGCAGTTTCAGCGGGGAGGGGCCAGATACGCAGTATTTT | NA | TRBD2 | TRBJ2-3 | TRBV6-2/TRBV6-3 | 15
CASSLVTSGSAFNEQFF | TGTGCCAGCAGCTTAGTGACTAGCGGGAGCGCTTTCAATGAGCAGTTCTTC | NA | TRBD2 | TRBJ2-1 | TRBV11-2 | 17
CASSYSGGGQETQYF | TGTGCCAGCAGCTATTCGGGCGGAGGCCAAGAGACCCAGTACTTC | NA | NA | TRBJ2-5 | TRBV11-3 | 15
CASSLRQGGLNEQFF | TGTGCCAGCAGTTTAAGACAGGGGGGACTTAATGAGCAGTTCTTC | NA | TRBD1 | TRBJ2-1 | TRBV28 | 15
CASSSLGQGYGYTF | TGTGCCAGTAGTAGCCTCGGACAGGGCTATGGCTACACCTTC | NA | TRBD1 | TRBJ1-2 | TRBV19 | 14
CASSSPRGIQPQHF | TGTGCCAGCAGTTCCCCCCGGGGTATTCAGCCCCAGCATTTT | NA | NA | TRBJ1-5 | TRBV6-2/TRBV6-3 | 14
CASTPRGTAEQYF | TGTGCCAGCACCCCAAGGGGGACGGCCGAGCAGTACTTC | NA | NA | TRBJ2-7 | TRBV6-6 | 13
CAWTRGLNEQFF | TGTGCCTGGACTAGGGGGTTGAATGAGCAGTTCTTC | NA | NA | TRBJ2-1 | TRBV30 | 12
CAISGGDSQNYEQYF | TGTGCCATCAGTGGGGGGGACAGCCAAAACTACGAGCAGTACTTC | NA | NA | TRBJ2-7 | TRBV10-3 | 15
CASSNMVPETGITSSYNEQFF | TGTGCCAGCAGCAACATGGTGCCGGAAACAGGGATTACCAGCTCCTACAATGAGCAGTTCTTC | NA | NA | TRBJ2-1 | TRBV21-1 | 21
CASSRPPGGSGRRTDTQYF | TGTGCCAGCAGCCGACCGCCCGGGGGTAGCGGGAGGCGCACAGATACGCAGTATTTT | NA | NA | TRBJ2-3 | TRBV21-1 | 19
CASSSWTSGSYEQYF | TGTGCCAGCAGTTCCTGGACTAGCGGCTCCTACGAGCAGTACTTC | once | TRBD2 | TRBJ2-7 | TRBV6-5 | 15
CASSLWGLAEEDSTGELFF | TGTGCCAGCAGCTTGTGGGGACTAGCGGAGGAGGATAGCACCGGGGAGCTGTTTTTT | NA | TRBD2 | TRBJ2-2 | TRBV5-5 | 19
CASSFGWDSMNTEAFF | TGTGCCAGCAGTTTTGGCTGGGACAGCATGAACACTGAAGCTTTCTTT | NA | TRBD1 | TRBJ1-1 | TRBV28 | 16
CASTELSGATQYF | TGTGCCAGCACCGAGCTGAGCGGTGCAACGCAGTATTTT | NA | NA | TRBJ2-3 | TRBV5-6 | 13